Below are 21 T cell receptor beta chains sequenced from a single sample in a study of T-cell memory formation after mild COVID-19. TCRdb itself ran the 5' RACE reads through MiXCR, one entry per CDR3 protein. Among 350,000 to 450,000 distinct CDR3 sequences listed, about 19% were seen once. Input material: PBMCs or a T cell subset sorted from them (not recorded which). The receptors were gathered from an adult woman who had mild COVID-19 (a few samples of this study predate the infection). Cell type and time point are not known.

This clonotype was seen only a few times. The chain combines TRBV6-1 with TRBJ2-7; the match to TRBD2 covers 9 bases. V lost 7 bases and J lost 1; bases outside the gene matches: 11. The CDR3 runs 16 residues. In germline, CDR1 is MNHNS, CDR2 SASEGT. This CDR3 is CASKEGPSGASYEQYF. The CDR3 nucleotides are TGTGCCAGCAAGGAGGGCCCTAGCGGGGCTTCCTACGAGCAGTACTTC.

This clonotype was found once. This chain connects TRBV7-9 to TRBJ1-2; no firm D call. The CDR3 loop spans 15 amino acids. Trimming stripped 4 bases from V and 4 bases from J, with 16 bases between. Germline V gives CDR1 SEHNR, CDR2 FQNEAQ (reference sequence). The CDR3, as DNA: TGTGCCAGCAGCTATCAGACTCCTGTTAGCTATGGCTACACCTTC. Translating gives CASSYQTPVSYGYTF.

The chain joins TRBV20-1 to TRBJ2-7; 9 nucleotides match TRBD2. The junction had 4 bases not matched to a gene; V was cut back by 2 bases and J by 2 bases. Looked up from germline, CDR1 is DFQATT and CDR2 is SNEGSKA (reference sequence). There are 14 residues in the CDR3. CDR3 sequence (DNA): TGCAGTGCTAGACAGGAGCGGGAGGCCTACGAGCAGTACTTC. Amino acids: CSARQEREAYEQYF.

This clonotype came up many times. This chain connects TRBV7-9 to TRBJ2-1; tentative D call: TRBD2 (5 bases). CDR3 length: 12 amino acids. The germline CDR1 and CDR2 sequences are SEHNR and FQNEAQ (reference sequence). Trimming removed 1 base from V and 9 bases from J, with 7 bases in between. DNA for the CDR3: TGTGCCAGCAGCTTAGGTGCGGGTGAGCAGTTCTTC. It yields the protein CASSLGAGEQFF.

The rearrangement joins TRBV29-1 to TRBJ2-1; 10 positions agree with TRBD2. Germline V lookup: CDR1 SQVTM, CDR2 ANQGSEA. This CDR3 has 13 amino acids. J was trimmed by 7 bases and V by 6 bases; bases with no gene match: 6. This CDR3 is CSVPILAGNEQFF. The CDR3 bases are TGCAGCGTACCCATACTAGCGGGGAATGAGCAGTTCTTC.

The chain employs TRBV4-1 and TRBJ2-7, with TRBD2 matching 11 bases. Per the germline V gene, CDR1 is MGHRA and CDR2 is YSYEKL. Germline trimming cut 2 bases from V and 0 bases from J; bases unmatched to any gene: 21. The CDR3 runs 22 residues. As DNA, the CDR3 is TGCGCCAGCAGCCAACTGACTAGCGGGGATCCGCAAGCCTCGACAGACTCCTACGAGCAGTACTTC. It translates to CASSQLTSGDPQASTDSYEQYF.

Many counts were recorded for this clonotype. This chain joins TRBV5-1 and TRBJ2-5; 8 bases are shared with TRBD2. Germline loops: CDR1 SGHRS, CDR2 YFSETQ. This CDR3 has 14 residues. Germline trimming cut 3 bases from V and 4 bases from J; bases unmatched to any gene: 5. CDR3 loop: CASSSTSARETQYF. The CDR3 DNA reads TGCGCCAGCAGCTCGACTAGCGCGAGAGAGACCCAGTACTTC.

The rearrangement links TRBV6-2 or TRBV6-3 to TRBJ2-1; perhaps TRBD1 as D (5 bases). The CDR3 is 20 residues long. Germline lookup yields CDR1 MNHEY and CDR2 SVGEGT. V gave up 0 bases and J gave up 1 base, with 22 bases separating them. The CDR3 region is CASSYSTGSLGYGSYNEQFF. CDR3 DNA sequence: TGTGCCAGCAGTTACTCAACAGGTAGTCTAGGGTACGGGTCCTACAATGAGCAGTTCTTC.

The chain employs TRBV12-2 and TRBJ2-7; the table's TRBD1 call for D was not verified on the DNA. TRBV12-2 represents a pseudogene. The CDR3 is 13 residues long. As DNA, the CDR3 is TGTGCAAGTCGCTTTGGACAGGGTCACGAGCAGTACTTC. Its translation is CASRFGQGHEQYF.

DNA of the CDR3: TGTGCCAGCAGTCCTGGGACACGAGATTCACCCCTCCACTTT. Translating gives CASSPGTRDSPLHF. The gene calls are TRBV12-3 or TRBV12-4 and TRBJ1-6, with D possibly matching TRBD1 (6 bases). The CDR3 is 14 residues long. The V end was cut by 5 bases, the J end by 8 bases, with 13 bases between.

This clonotype has more than one count but fewer than ten. V and J are TRBV5-1 and TRBJ2-1; 13 bases are shared with TRBD2. The CDR3 runs 17 residues. The ends lost 7 bases at V and 9 bases at J; junction bases unmatched: 16. The germline V gene has CDR1 SGHRS and CDR2 YFSETQ. The CDR3 DNA sequence: TGCGCCAGCGCGGTTTGGACTAGCGGGAGTAGTGGTGTTGAGCAGTTCTTC. Translating it yields CASAVWTSGSSGVEQFF.

This clonotype was observed a few times. The V and J genes are TRBV7-6 and TRBJ2-2; 15 bases align to TRBD2. From germline, CDR1 is SGHVS and CDR2 FNYEAQ. The ends lost 5 bases at V and 5 bases at J; junction bases unmatched: 6. The CDR3 sequence is 17 residues long. The CDR3 sequence: CASSRTSGRAGTGELFF. CDR3 nucleotides: TGTGCCAGCAGCCGGACTAGCGGGAGGGCCGGTACCGGGGAGCTGTTTTTT.

In its sample, this clonotype was seen a few times. The rearrangement links TRBV11-1 to TRBJ1-2; D is unresolved. Trimming took 3 bases from V and 4 from J, leaving 9 bases between them. This CDR3 contains 13 residues. From germline, CDR1 is SGHAT and CDR2 FQDESV (reference sequence). The CDR3 sequence is CASSLSKAYGYTF. CDR3 DNA: TGTGCCAGCAGCTTGTCCAAGGCCTATGGCTACACCTTC.

Only a few counts were recorded for this clonotype. The V gene is TRBV5-6, the J gene TRBJ2-7; 13 nucleotides agree with TRBD2. The V segment lost 4 bases and the J segment 5 bases; nucleotides outside the gene matches: 6. This CDR3 region has 15 residues. Germline CDR1 and CDR2: SGHDT and YYEEEE. CDR3 DNA: TGTGCCAGCAGCGCTGGGACTAGCGGGATCCACGAGCAGTACTTC. Translating it yields CASSAGTSGIHEQYF.

This clonotype was seen more than once but under ten times. This sequence joins TRBV5-6 and TRBJ1-5; D is possibly TRBD1 (6 bases). The CDR3 extends over 15 amino acids. Germline lookup yields CDR1 SGHDT and CDR2 YYEEEE. V was cut by 0 bases and J by 4 bases, with 11 bases left in between. DNA for the CDR3: TGTGCCAGCAGCTTGGGCGGGACAAATAATCAGCCCCAGCATTTT. Translated, it gives CASSLGGTNNQPQHF.

This clonotype has just one count. The junction departs from germline at one end; a sequencing error may be responsible. The rearrangement uses TRBV5-8 and TRBJ1-4, with D uncertain. CDR1 and CDR2 (germline): SGHTS, YDEGEE. The CDR3 runs to 13 residues. CDR3 nucleotides: TGTGCCAGCAGCTTCCGGGCCCCCGAAAAACTGTATTTT. Its translation: CASSFRAPEKLYF.

The chain joins TRBV6-6 to TRBJ1-2, with a weak D call TRBD1 (5 bases). The CDR3 has 13 residues. CDR1 and CDR2 (germline): MNHNY, SVGAGI (reference sequence). The V and J ends lost 10 bases and 6 bases respectively, with 18 bases between them. DNA for the CDR3: TGTGCCACCGAACAGGACATCAAGGATGGCTACACCTTC. This encodes CATEQDIKDGYTF.

V gene TRBV12-3 or TRBV12-4 combines with J gene TRBJ2-7; unclear D gene. The CDR3 runs 13 residues. Between the trimmed V and J ends, which lost 7 bases and 4 bases, there was a span of 14 bases. The CDR3 DNA reads as TGTGCCAGCACACCGCGTGGGTGGTACGAGCAGTACTTC. This translates into CASTPRGWYEQYF.

This clonotype was seen repeatedly, ten times or more. This chain connects TRBV12-3 or TRBV12-4 to TRBJ1-1; 8 nucleotides match TRBD1. J gave up 0 bases and V 6 bases, and 6 bases lay outside the gene matches. The length of the CDR3 is 15 residues. The CDR3 region has the DNA TGTGCCAGCAGAATAGGACAGGGACTGAACACTGAAGCTTTCTTT. Amino acids: CASRIGQGLNTEAFF.

The V call is TRBV30, the J call TRBJ1-1; 9 bases are shared with TRBD1. The CDR3 extends over 14 amino acids. The germline CDR1 and CDR2 sequences are GTSNPN and SVGIG (reference sequence). The V and J ends lost 2 bases and 4 bases, in that order; junction bases with no gene match: 5. The CDR3, as DNA: TGTGCCTGGAGTCCCTACAGGGGGCTCACTGAAGCTTTCTTT. This codes for CAWSPYRGLTEAFF. The variable domain in full, completed from reference TRBV30 and TRBJ1-1, reads SQTIHQWPATLVQPVGSPLSLECTVEGTSNPNLYWYRQAAGRGLQLLFYSVGIGQISSEVPQNLSASRPQDRQFILSSKKLLLSDSGFYLCAWSPYRGLTEAFFGQGTRLTVV.

At least ten counts were recorded for this clonotype. CDR3: CASSSTSETQYF. CDR3 bases: TGTGCCAGCAGTTCGACATCGGAGACCCAGTACTTC. V gene TRBV6-5 combines with J gene TRBJ2-5; D gene uncertain. This CDR3 contains 12 residues. V gave up 4 bases and J gave up 5 bases, with 8 bases separating them. Germline V lookup: CDR1 MNHEY, CDR2 SVGAGI.